Sequencing of this T cell receptor beta chain was carried out in a study of OX40 agonist ivuxolimab in advanced cancers. For the study at large: The dose-escalation cohort had hepatocellular carcinoma, melanoma, renal cell or head and neck cancer.

TCRdb's table, derived via immunoSEQ multiplex PCR, lists solely in-frame clones and lacks some. The sample shows around 40,000 clones, approximately 83% of them seen only once. The sequenced sample was CD4+ or CD8+ T cells sorted from blood, obtained in a trial of the OX40 agonist ivuxolimab. The clonotype originates from an adult with an advanced solid tumor such as melanoma, head and neck, liver or kidney cancer.

DNA of the CDR3: TGTGCCAGCATACAGGGGGATTTAGAGACCCAGTACTTC. Translated: CASIQGDLETQYF. The rearrangement joins TRBV6-1 to TRBJ2-5; 8 bases align to TRBD1. V lost 7 bases, J lost 4 bases, and 5 bases stayed unmatched. Germline CDR1 and CDR2: MNHNS and SASEGT. The length of the CDR3 is 13 residues.